Given below is one T cell receptor beta chain in context. Its target antigen remains unknown. There are no base qualities to consult, and no much larger clone falls within one base. The collaborating institutions used their own protocols to collect whole blood in K2EDTA tubes. For TCRbeta analysis, collaborators shipped samples as frozen whole blood, isolated PBMCs, or DNA extracted from either of those sample types. The source of the sample is a study of blood T cell repertoires in COVID-19 (dated by TCRdb to the early 2020s). At the level of the whole study: Collaborator samples came from the United States, Italy and Spain and covered acute and convalescent phases of COVID-19. The prospective study material was composed of cDNA or gDNA derived from T cells, B-cell-depleted T cells, or PBMCs. Deeply sampled blood TCRbeta repertoires from subjects exposed to, actively infected with, or recovered from COVID-19 were included in the dataset. A freely available public database, intended as a resource for researchers studying the immune response to SARS-CoV-2, is where the repertoires were released. Samples were obtained from the ongoing ImmuneRACE study (first 160 participants) and from about 1,300 subjects provided by 6 global collaborators. A de-identified subject ID, COVID-19 status, age in years and sex were almost always included in the sample metadata. Where available, HLA class I and class II types were taken from metadata supplied by the sample provider and were not determined by assay-based typing. The full study reports these points: Clinical and demographic metadata were provided uncurated, with the amount varying by source and participant.

TCRbeta CDR3 regions were amplified from genomic DNA by means of the immunoSEQ Assay, a bias-controlled multiplex PCR. The original methods were these. Within the assay, amplification of reference gene primers was used to estimate how many nucleated cells each sample contained. To quantify the absolute abundance of each unique TCRbeta CDR3 rearrangement, sequence reads were collapsed and filtered. For each sample, productive Simpson clonality was calculated by taking the square root of Simpson's diversity index across productive rearrangements. Entries here come from immuneACCESS through TCRdb and include only in-frame sequences with V and J called. Some clones fail to appear in such tables; in the studies checked, an unresolved V gene covers under half of the shortfall, and the cause of the remainder is unknown. The V and J calls and clone size were taken over from that table, and D and trimming were inferred from the DNA. The sample yields around 100,000 clones; 88% were counted once. Together, the top ten hold 5.5% to 8% of the sample.

CDR1 and CDR2 are drawn from the germline V gene: MNHEY, SVGAGI. V was cut back by 8 bases and J by 3 bases, leaving a gap of 16 bases between them. The CDR3 has 14 amino acids, counting the end cysteine and phenylalanine. Only the CDR3 part of the read is kept: 42 bases, read in frame from the first base. The origin of this receptor is a woman aged 60-70 years with acute or convalescent COVID-19. The sequencing sample was made of peripheral blood. The chain is made from TRBV6-5 and TRBJ2-5; a weak D assignment points to TRBD2 (6 bases agree). Here the CDR3 is given as CASQATRGEETQYF. The DNA sequence is as follows: TGTGCCAGCCAAGCGACTAGAGGTGAAGAGACCCAGTACTTC.